This T cell receptor beta chain is from a study of T cell repertoires in ileal Crohn's disease. As regards this clone: Its target is not known.

Trimming left V 1 base short and J 2 bases short, with 9 bases between. CDR3 length: 14 amino acids. Germline V lookup: CDR1 LNHDA, CDR2 SQIVND (reference sequence). Broader study findings: High-frequency clones were more common in sorted CD8 than CD4 cells. Clonal expansions were more frequent in active smokers than non-smokers at surgery.

The method was immunoSEQ multiplex PCR; TCRdb's version includes in-frame clones alone and lacks a portion of them. Of around 13,000 clones in the sample, 84% were seen once. This sequence joins TRBV19 and TRBJ2-7; perhaps TRBD1 as D (6 bases). The TCR was taken from an adult with Crohn's disease. The sequenced material came from ileal tissue. In nucleotides, the CDR3 is TGTGCCAGTAGTATAGGTAAGGGGGCCTACGAGCAGTACTTC. It specifies CASSIGKGAYEQYF.